This TCR beta chain comes out of a study of memory CD4+ T cells and cytomegalovirus serostatus. General study points: Median bootstrapped AUC for CMV status was about 0.96 originally, approximately 0.93 US-trained.

Profiled with immunoSEQ multiplex PCR; TCRdb holds only in-frame clones, not every one. The sample yields some 52,000 clones, around four fifths seen once. Regarding this clone: What it recognizes is unknown.

Single viable CD3+CD4+CD8-CD45RO+ cells were sorted as the memory CD4+ T cells. The CDR3 totals 14 residues. Germline V gene data show CDR1 as SGHTA and CDR2 as FQGNSA. The V and J ends lost 2 bases and 4 bases, in that order; junction bases with no gene match: 4. The sample was memory CD4+ T cells from blood. The sequence came from an adult in good health and CMV-seropositive. V gene TRBV7-2 combines with J gene TRBJ2-5; TRBD2 agrees at 7 bases. DNA of the CDR3: TGTGCCAGCAGCTTACGAGCGGGGAGAGAGACCCAGTACTTC. Translating gives CASSLRAGRETQYF. The entire variable domain, with the rest obtained from reference TRBV7-2 and TRBJ2-5, is as follows: GAGVSQSPSNKVTEKGKDVELRCDPISGHTALYWYRQSLGQGLEFLIYFQGNSAPDKSGLPSDRFSAERTGGSVSTLTIQRTQQEDSAVYLCASSLRAGRETQYFGPGTRLLVL.